The sequence of this TCR beta chain was determined in a study of T cell responses to AZD1222 COVID-19 vaccine. Profiled with immunoSEQ multiplex PCR; TCRdb holds only in-frame clones, not every one. This repertoire shows 90,000 or so clones, approximately 86% found once; its top ten account for approximately 8%. Germline assignment: CDR1 LNHDA and CDR2 SQIVND (reference sequence). The CDR3 contains 14 residues. Trimming took 4 bases from V and 5 from J, leaving 15 bases between them. The rearrangement links TRBV19 to TRBJ2-7; D not resolved. The sequenced sample was peripheral blood, obtained on day 0 of AZD1222 vaccination. This clonotype originated in an adult in good health. The CDR3 loop reads CASSSPIGYHEQYF. CDR3 DNA sequence: TGTGCCAGTAGTAGCCCGATAGGGTACCACGAGCAGTACTTC.